Each of the 10 T cell receptor beta chains below was sequenced from the same sample in a study of blood T cells in healthy people across ages. A sample-barcoded 5' primer and a J-beta primer mix were used in a second PCR of roughly 7 to 11 cycles. MiXCR, run by TCRdb on the 5' RACE reads, gives a single entry per CDR3 protein. The sample records over 1,500,000 distinct CDR3 sequences, about two fifths being singletons. Sequences were obtained from blood. The receptor set was obtained from a human donor in good health.

This chain connects TRBV29-1 to TRBJ1-2, with unresolved D. The CDR3 covers 11 residues. CDR1 is SQVTM and CDR2 is ANQGSEA in the germline V gene. The germline V and J ends were trimmed by 2 bases and 8 bases, with 9 bases remaining between them. CDR3 DNA: TGCAGCGTTGAACTAGGAGAAGGCTACACCTTC. Residues: CSVELGEGYTF.

The chain recombines TRBV13 with TRBJ1-1; weak D call: TRBD1 (6 bases). The germline CDR1 and CDR2 sequences are PRHDT and FYEKMQ (reference sequence). The CDR3 totals 13 residues. Between the trimmed V and J ends, which lost 4 bases and 8 bases, there was a span of 14 bases. The chain's CDR3 is CASSSGASPEAFF. The CDR3 nucleotides are TGTGCCAGCAGCTCGGGGGCGTCCCCCGAAGCTTTCTTT.

J is TRBJ1-2 and V is TRBV29-1; D is perhaps TRBD1 (6 bases). The V end was cut by 5 bases, the J end by 7 bases, with 23 bases between. The CDR3 covers 15 residues. From germline, CDR1 is SQVTM and CDR2 ANQGSEA. The CDR3 spells CSVSREIRGDGGYTF. The CDR3, as DNA: TGCAGCGTTTCTAGGGAAATCAGGGGAGATGGTGGCTACACCTTC.

Ten or more counts support this clonotype. This sequence joins TRBV12-3 or TRBV12-4 and TRBJ2-6, with no clear D. The V end lost 8 bases, the J end lost 4 bases, and 9 bases lay between the germline ends. This CDR3 is built from 13 residues. The CDR3, as DNA: TGTGCCAGCGGTGGCGCCGGGGCCAACGTCCTGACTTTC. The encoded protein is CASGGAGANVLTF.

The V call is TRBV25-1, the J call TRBJ1-2, with D possibly matching TRBD1 (6 bases). This CDR3 comprises 13 residues. The germline V gene encodes CDR1 MGHDK and CDR2 SYGVNS. Trimming pared 5 bases from V and 10 bases from J, leaving 17 bases between. The CDR3 DNA sequence: TGTGCCAGCAGTTTCGGGGGCGGATCCCACTACACCTTC. Translating it yields CASSFGGGSHYTF.

This clonotype was counted a few times. V is TRBV7-2 and J is TRBJ1-2; D is unclear. Germline V gene data show CDR1 as SGHTA and CDR2 as FQGNSA. Trimming left V 4 bases short and J 5 bases short, with 17 bases between. This CDR3 contains 15 residues. The CDR3 is CASSSSQVGGYGYTF. The CDR3 coding sequence is TGTGCCAGCAGCTCCAGTCAGGTTGGAGGGTATGGCTACACCTTC. Together with reference TRBV7-2 and TRBJ1-2, the CDR3 gives the full variable domain: GAGVSQSPSNKVTEKGKDVELRCDPISGHTALYWYRQSLGQGLEFLIYFQGNSAPDKSGLPSDRFSAERTGGSVSTLTIQRTQQEDSAVYLCASSSSQVGGYGYTFGSGTRLTVV.

This sequence joins TRBV27 and TRBJ2-4, with TRBD1 matching over 7 bases. The end of the DNA fits TRBJ2-7 better, so the J call may be wrong. The V gene's germline CDR1 is MNHEY and CDR2 SMNVEV (reference sequence). This CDR3 region has 13 residues. DNA for the CDR3: TGTGCCAGCACCAGGGGACAGTGTTCCGAGCAGTACTTC. Translation: CASTRGQCSEQYF.

This clonotype was detected a few times. The chain has TRBV20-1 and TRBJ2-5; no firm D call. The germline V gene has CDR1 DFQATT and CDR2 SNEGSKA (reference sequence). CDR3 length equals 13 residues. V gave up 7 bases and J gave up 2 bases, with 14 bases separating them. The CDR3 DNA is TGCAGTGAAGAGTCCGGGCTTCAAGAGACCCAGTACTTC. It yields the protein CSEESGLQETQYF.

This clonotype has just a few counts. The gene calls are TRBV9 and TRBJ2-1, with D hard to call. V was shortened by 1 base and J by 3 bases, with 11 bases between the two germline ends. This CDR3 is built from 15 residues. Germline V gene lookup returns CDR1 SGDLS and CDR2 YYNGEE. Written as DNA, the CDR3 is TGTGCCAGCAGCGTAAGAAGCGCCAACTACAATGAGCAGTTCTTC. Its translation: CASSVRSANYNEQFF.

This chain joins TRBV12-3 or TRBV12-4 and TRBJ1-3, with D hard to call. Trimming shortened V by 7 bases and J by 0 bases, and 10 bases separated the two germline ends. The CDR3 is 14 amino acids. CDR3 in amino acids: CASTYVSSGNTIYF. In DNA, the CDR3 is TGTGCCAGCACCTATGTGAGCTCTGGAAACACCATATATTTT.